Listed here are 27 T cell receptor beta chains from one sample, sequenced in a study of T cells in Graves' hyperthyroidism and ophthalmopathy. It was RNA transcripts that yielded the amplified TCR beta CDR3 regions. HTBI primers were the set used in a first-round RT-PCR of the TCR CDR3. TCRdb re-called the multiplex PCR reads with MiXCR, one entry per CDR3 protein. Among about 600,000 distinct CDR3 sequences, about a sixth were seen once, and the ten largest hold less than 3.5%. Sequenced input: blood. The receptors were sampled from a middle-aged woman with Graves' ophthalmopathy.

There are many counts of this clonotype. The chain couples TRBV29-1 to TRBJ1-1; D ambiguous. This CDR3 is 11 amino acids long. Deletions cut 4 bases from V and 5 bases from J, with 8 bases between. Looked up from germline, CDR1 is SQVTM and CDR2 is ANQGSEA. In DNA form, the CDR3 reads TGCAGCGTTGGAGGGTGGACTGAAGCTTTCTTT. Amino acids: CSVGGWTEAFF. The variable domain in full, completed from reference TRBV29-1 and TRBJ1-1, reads SAVISQKPSRDICQRGTSLTIQCQVDSQVTMMFWYRQQPGQSLTLIATANQGSEATYESGFVIDKFPISRPNLTFSTLTVSNMSPEDSSIYLCSVGGWTEAFFGQGTRLTVV.

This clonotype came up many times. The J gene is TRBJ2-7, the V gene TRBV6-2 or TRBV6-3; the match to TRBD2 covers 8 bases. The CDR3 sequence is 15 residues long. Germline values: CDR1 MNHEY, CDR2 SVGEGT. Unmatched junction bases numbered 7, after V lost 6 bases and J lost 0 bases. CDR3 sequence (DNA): TGTGCCAGCAGGCACTCCGGGACTAGCTCCTACGAGCAGTACTTC. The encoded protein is CASRHSGTSSYEQYF.

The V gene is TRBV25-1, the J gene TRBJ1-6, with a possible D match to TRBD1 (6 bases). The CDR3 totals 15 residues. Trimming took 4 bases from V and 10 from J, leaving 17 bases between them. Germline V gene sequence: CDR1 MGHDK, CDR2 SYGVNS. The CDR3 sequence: CASSADTGIGSPLHF. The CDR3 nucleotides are TGTGCCAGCAGTGCGGATACAGGGATTGGGTCACCCCTCCACTTT.

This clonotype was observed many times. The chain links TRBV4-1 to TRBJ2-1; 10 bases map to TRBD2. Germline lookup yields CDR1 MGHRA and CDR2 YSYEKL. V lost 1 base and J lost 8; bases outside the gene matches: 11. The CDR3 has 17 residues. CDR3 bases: TGCGCCAGCAGCCAAGCCAGAGCGGGAGGGCCCAGTGATGAGCAGTTCTTC. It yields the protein CASSQARAGGPSDEQFF.

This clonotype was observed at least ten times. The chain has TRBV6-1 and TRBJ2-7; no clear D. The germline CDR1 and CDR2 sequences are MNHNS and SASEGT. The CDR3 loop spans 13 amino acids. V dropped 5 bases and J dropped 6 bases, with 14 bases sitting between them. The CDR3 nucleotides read TGTGCCAGCAGTAAACCAAATCTGGGCGAGCAGTACTTC. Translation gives CASSKPNLGEQYF.

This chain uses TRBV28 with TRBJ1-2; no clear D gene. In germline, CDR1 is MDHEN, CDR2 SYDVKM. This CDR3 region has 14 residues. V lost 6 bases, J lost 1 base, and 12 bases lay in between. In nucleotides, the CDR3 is TGTGCCAGCAGATACCCTGGCAGTAACTATGGCTACACCTTC. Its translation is CASRYPGSNYGYTF.

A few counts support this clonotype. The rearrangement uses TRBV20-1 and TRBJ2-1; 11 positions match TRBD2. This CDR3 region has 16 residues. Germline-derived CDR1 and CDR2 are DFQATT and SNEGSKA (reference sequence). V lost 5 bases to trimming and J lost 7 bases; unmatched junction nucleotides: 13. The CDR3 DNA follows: TGCAGTGCTCCCGAGCTAAGGGGACTAGCGGAAAATGAGCAGTTCTTC. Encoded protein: CSAPELRGLAENEQFF.

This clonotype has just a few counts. The CDR3 region is CASSPRAGGAMSYGYTF. DNA of the CDR3: TGTGCCAGCAGCCCGCGGGCAGGGGGCGCGATGAGCTATGGCTACACCTTC. This chain joins TRBV3-1 and TRBJ1-2; TRBD1 agrees at 8 bases. Trimming took 4 bases from V and 4 from J; bases not matched to a gene: 14. The CDR3 is 17 amino acids. CDR1 and CDR2 (germline): LGHDT, YNNKEL (reference sequence).

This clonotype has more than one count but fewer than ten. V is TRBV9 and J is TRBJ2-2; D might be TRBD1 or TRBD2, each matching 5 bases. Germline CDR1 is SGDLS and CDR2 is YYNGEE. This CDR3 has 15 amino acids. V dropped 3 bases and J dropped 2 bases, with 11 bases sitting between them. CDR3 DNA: TGTGCCAGCAGCGGGGAGACAGTAAACACCGGGGAGCTGTTTTTT. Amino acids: CASSGETVNTGELFF.

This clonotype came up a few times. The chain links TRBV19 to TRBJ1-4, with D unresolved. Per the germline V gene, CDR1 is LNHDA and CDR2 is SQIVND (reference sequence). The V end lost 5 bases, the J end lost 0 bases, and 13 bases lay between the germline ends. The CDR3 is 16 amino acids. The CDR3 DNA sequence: TGTGCCAGTAGTTCGGACGTTGGGGCAACTAATGAAAAACTGTTTTTT. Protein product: CASSSDVGATNEKLFF.

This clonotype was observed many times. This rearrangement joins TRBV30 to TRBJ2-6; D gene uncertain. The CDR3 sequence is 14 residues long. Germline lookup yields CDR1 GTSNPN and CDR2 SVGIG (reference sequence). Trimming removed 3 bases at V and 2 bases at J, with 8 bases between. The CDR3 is CAWRRAAGANVLTF. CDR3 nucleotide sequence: TGTGCCTGGAGACGGGCGGCTGGGGCCAACGTCCTGACTTTC.

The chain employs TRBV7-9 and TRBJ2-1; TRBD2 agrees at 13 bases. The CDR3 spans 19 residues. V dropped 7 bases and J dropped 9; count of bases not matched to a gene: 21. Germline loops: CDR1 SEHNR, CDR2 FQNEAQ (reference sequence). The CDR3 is CASIKDAYYRTSGSGEQFF. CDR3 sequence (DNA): TGTGCCAGCATCAAGGACGCTTATTACCGGACTAGCGGGAGCGGTGAGCAGTTCTTC.

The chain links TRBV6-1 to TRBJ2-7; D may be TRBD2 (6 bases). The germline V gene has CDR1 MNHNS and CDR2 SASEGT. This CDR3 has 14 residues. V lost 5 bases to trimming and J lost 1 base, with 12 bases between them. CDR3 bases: TGTGCCAGCAGTCTCCTAGCGAGTTCCTACGAGCAGTACTTC. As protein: CASSLLASSYEQYF.

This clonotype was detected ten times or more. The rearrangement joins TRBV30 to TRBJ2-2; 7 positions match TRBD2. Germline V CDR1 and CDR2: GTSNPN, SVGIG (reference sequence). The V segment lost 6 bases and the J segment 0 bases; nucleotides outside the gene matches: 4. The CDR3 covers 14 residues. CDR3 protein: CACALAANTGELFF. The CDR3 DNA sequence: TGTGCCTGCGCGCTAGCGGCGAACACCGGGGAGCTGTTTTTT.

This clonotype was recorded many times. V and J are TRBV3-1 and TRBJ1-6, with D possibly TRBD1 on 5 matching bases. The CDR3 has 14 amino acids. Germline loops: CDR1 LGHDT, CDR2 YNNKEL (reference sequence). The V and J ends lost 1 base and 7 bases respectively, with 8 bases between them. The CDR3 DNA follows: TGTGCCAGCAGCCAAGGAGACAGAAATTCACCCCTCCACTTT. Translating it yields CASSQGDRNSPLHF.

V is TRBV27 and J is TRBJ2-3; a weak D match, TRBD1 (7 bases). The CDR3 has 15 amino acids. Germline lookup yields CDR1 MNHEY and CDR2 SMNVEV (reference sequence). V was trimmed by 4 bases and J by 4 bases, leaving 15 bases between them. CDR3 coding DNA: TGTGCCAGCAGTTATCAAGGGGGCGGGGCAGATACGCAGTATTTT. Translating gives CASSYQGGGADTQYF.

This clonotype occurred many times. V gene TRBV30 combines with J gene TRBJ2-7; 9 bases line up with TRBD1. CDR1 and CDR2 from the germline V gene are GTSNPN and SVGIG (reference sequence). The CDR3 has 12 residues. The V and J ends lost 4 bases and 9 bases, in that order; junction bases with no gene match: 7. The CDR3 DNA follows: TGTGCCTGGACCCCAGGACAGGGGAGGCAGTACTTC. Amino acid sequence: CAWTPGQGRQYF.

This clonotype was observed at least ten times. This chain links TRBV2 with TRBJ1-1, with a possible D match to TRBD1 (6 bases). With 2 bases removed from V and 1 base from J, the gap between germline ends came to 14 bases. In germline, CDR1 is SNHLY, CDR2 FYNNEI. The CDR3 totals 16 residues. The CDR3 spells CASSEPQGRPNTEAFF. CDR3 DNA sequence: TGTGCCAGCAGTGAACCGCAGGGGCGACCGAACACTGAAGCTTTCTTT.

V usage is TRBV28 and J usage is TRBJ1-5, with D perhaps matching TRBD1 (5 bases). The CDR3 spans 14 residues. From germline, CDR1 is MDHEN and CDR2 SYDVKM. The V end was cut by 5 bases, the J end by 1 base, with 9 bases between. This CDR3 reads CASSTPGSNQPQHF. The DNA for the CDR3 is TGTGCCAGCAGTACCCCAGGGAGCAATCAGCCCCAGCATTTT.

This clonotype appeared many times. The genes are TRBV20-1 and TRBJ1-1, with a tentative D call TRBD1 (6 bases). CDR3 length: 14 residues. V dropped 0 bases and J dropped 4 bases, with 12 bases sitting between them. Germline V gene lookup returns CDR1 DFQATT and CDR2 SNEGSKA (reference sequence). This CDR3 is CSARDGGAGTEAFF. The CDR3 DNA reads TGCAGTGCTAGAGATGGGGGGGCTGGCACTGAAGCTTTCTTT.

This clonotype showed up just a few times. CDR3 in amino acids: CASSSRLAGADTQYF. The CDR3 DNA reads TGCGCCAGCAGCTCAAGACTAGCGGGAGCAGATACGCAGTATTTT. The chain couples TRBV5-1 to TRBJ2-3, with 12 positions matching TRBD2. The CDR3 spans 15 residues. Germline CDR1 reads SGHRS; CDR2 reads YFSETQ. V shed 3 bases, J shed 4 bases, and the junction held 3 bases outside the gene matches.

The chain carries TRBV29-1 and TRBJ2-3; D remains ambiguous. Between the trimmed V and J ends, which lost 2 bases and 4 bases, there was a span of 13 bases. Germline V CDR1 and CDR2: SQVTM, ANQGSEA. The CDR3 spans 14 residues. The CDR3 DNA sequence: TGCAGCGTTGAAAGTACTGCTTGGGCAGATACGCAGTATTTT. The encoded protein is CSVESTAWADTQYF.

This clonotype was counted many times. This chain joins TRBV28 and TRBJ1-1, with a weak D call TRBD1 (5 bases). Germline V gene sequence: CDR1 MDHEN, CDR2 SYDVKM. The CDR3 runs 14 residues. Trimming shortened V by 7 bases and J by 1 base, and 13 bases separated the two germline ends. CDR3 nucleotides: TGTGCCAGCACCTCCGGGACGGGGAACACTGAAGCTTTCTTT. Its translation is CASTSGTGNTEAFF. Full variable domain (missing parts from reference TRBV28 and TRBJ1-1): DVKVTQSSRYLVKRTGEKVFLECVQDMDHENMFWYRQDPGLGLRLIYFSYDVKMKEKGDIPEGYSVSREKKERFSLILESASTNQTSMYLCASTSGTGNTEAFFGQGTRLTVV.

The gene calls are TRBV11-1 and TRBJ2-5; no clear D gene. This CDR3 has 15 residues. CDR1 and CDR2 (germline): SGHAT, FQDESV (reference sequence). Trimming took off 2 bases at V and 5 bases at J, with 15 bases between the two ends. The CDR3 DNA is TGTGCCAGCAGCTTACTCGACGGGCCTAGGGAGACCCAGTACTTC. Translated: CASSLLDGPRETQYF.

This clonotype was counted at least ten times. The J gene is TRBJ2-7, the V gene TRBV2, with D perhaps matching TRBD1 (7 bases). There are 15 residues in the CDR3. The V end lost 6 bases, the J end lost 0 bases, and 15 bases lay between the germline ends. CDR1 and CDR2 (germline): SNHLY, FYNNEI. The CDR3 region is CASRGGTAFSYEQYF. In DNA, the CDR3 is TGTGCCAGCAGAGGCGGGACAGCCTTCTCCTACGAGCAGTACTTC.

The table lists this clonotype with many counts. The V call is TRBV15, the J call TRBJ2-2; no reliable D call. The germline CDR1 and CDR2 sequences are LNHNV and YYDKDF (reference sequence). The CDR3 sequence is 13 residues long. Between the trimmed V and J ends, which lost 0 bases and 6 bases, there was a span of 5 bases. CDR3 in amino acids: CATSREPAGELFF. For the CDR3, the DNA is TGTGCCACCAGCAGAGAACCGGCCGGGGAGCTGTTTTTT.

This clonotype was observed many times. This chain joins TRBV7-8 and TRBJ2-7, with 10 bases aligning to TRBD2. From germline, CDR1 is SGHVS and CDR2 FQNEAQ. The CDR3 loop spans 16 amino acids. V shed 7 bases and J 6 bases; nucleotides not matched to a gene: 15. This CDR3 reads CASNRVAGGLDPEQYF. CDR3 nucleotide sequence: TGTGCCAGCAATCGCGTAGCGGGAGGATTAGATCCCGAGCAGTACTTC.